The table lists the clone carrying this T cell receptor (beta chain) with a few counts. The sample originates from a study of blood T cells in healthy people across ages. The CDR3 has 12 amino acids. V was clipped by 1 base and J by 5 bases, with 6 bases between them. Per the germline V gene, CDR1 is SQVTM and CDR2 is ANQGSEA. With a J-beta primer mix and a sample-barcoded 5' primer, a second PCR ran roughly 6 to 11 cycles. TCRdb redid the calling of the 5' RACE reads with MiXCR, one entry per CDR3 protein. Of about 1 million distinct CDR3 sequences in the sample, more than 35% are singletons; the top ten hold 15% to 20%.

This chain links TRBV29-1 with TRBJ2-1; D is unclear. The sample consisted of blood. This TCR was sampled from a woman in her sixties or seventies in good health. The CDR3 bases are TGCAGCGTTGAAGGGCCCGACAATGAGCAGTTCTTC. It yields the protein CSVEGPDNEQFF.